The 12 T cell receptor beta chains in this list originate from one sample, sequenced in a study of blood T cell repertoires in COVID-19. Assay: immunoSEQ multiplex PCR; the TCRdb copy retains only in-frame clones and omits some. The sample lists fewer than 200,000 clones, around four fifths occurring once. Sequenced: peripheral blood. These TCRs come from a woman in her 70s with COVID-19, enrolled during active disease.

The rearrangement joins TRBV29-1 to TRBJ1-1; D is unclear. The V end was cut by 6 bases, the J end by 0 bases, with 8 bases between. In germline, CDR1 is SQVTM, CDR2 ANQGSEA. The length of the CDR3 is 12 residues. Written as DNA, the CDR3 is TGCAGCGTGAACAGTTTGAACACTGAAGCTTTCTTT. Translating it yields CSVNSLNTEAFF. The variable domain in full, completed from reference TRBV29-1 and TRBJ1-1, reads SAVISQKPSRDICQRGTSLTIQCQVDSQVTMMFWYRQQPGQSLTLIATANQGSEATYESGFVIDKFPISRPNLTFSTLTVSNMSPEDSSIYLCSVNSLNTEAFFGQGTRLTVV.

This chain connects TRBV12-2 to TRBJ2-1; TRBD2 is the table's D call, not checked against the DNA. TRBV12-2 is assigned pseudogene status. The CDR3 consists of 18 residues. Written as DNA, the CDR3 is TGTGCAAGTCGCTTAGGGTGGTCACCCGCGGGAGACTACAATGAGCAGTTCTTC. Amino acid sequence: CASRLGWSPAGDYNEQFF.

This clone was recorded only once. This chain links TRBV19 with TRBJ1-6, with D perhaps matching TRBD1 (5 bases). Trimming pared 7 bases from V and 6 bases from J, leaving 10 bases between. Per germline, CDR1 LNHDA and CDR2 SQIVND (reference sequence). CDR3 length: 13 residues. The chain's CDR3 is CASNNRLNSPLHF. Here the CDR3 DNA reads TGTGCCAGTAACAACAGGCTTAATTCACCCCTCCACTTT.

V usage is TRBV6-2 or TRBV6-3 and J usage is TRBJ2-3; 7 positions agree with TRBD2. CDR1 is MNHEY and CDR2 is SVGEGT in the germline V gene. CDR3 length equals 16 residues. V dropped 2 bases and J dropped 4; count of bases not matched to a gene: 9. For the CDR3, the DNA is TGTGCCAGCAGTTACCTCAGCGGGATCAAAGCAGATACGCAGTATTTT. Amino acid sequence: CASSYLSGIKADTQYF.

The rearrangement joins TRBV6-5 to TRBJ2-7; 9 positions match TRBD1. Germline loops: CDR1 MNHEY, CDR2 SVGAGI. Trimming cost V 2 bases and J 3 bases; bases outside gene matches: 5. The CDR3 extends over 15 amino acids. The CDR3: CASSYRTGVLYEQYF. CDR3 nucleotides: TGTGCCAGCAGTTACAGGACAGGGGTACTCTACGAGCAGTACTTC.

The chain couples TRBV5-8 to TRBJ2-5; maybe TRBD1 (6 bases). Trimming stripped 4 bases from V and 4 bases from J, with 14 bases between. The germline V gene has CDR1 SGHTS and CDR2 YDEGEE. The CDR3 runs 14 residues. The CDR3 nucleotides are TGTGCCAGCAGCCGCTTACAGGGTCCAGAGACCCAGTACTTC. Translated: CASSRLQGPETQYF. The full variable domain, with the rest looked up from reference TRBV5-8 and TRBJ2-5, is EAGVTQSPTHLIKTRGQQATLRCSPISGHTSVYWYQQALGLGLQFLLWYDEGEERNRGNFPPRFSGRQFPNYSSELNVNALELEDSALYLCASSRLQGPETQYFGPGTRLLVL.

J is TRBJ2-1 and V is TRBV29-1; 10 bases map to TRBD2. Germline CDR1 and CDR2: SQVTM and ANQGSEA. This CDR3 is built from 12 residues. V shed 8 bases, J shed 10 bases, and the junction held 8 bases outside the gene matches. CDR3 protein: CSIPGLAREQFF. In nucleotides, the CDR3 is TGCAGCATCCCGGGACTAGCGCGCGAGCAGTTCTTC.

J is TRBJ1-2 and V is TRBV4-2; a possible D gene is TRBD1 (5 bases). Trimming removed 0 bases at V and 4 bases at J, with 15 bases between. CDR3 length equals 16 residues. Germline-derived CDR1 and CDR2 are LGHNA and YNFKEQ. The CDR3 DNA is TGTGCCAGCAGCCAAGATTTAGGCAGGGAGGGCTATGGCTACACCTTC. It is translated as CASSQDLGREGYGYTF.

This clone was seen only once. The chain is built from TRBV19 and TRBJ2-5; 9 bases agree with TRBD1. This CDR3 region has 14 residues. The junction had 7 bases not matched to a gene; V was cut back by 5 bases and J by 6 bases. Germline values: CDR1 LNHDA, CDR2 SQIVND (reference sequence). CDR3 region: CASSQETGGKTQYF. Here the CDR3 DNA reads TGTGCCAGTAGTCAAGAAACAGGGGGCAAGACCCAGTACTTC.

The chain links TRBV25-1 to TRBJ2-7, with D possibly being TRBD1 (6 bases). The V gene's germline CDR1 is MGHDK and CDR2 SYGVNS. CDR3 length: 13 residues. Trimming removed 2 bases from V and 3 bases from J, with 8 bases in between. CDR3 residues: CASSEAGVYEQYF. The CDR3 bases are TGTGCCAGCAGTGAAGCAGGGGTCTACGAGCAGTACTTC.

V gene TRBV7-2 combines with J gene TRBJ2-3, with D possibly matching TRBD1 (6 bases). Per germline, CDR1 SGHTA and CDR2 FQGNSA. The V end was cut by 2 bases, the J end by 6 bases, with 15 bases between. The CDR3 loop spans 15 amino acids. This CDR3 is CASSLTKGVTDTQYF. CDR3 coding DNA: TGTGCCAGCAGCTTAACGAAGGGGGTTACGGATACGCAGTATTTT.

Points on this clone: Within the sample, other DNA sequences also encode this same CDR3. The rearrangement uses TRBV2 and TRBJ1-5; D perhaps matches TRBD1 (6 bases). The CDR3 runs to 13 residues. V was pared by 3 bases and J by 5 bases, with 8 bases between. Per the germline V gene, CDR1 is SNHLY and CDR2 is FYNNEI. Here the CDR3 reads CASSDQGYQPQHF. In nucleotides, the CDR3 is TGTGCCAGCAGTGATCAGGGGTATCAGCCCCAGCATTTT.